This entry lists 5 T cell receptor beta chains sequenced from one sample in a study of T cell changes during pregnancy in multiple sclerosis. Method: immunoSEQ multiplex PCR; TCRdb's copy keeps in-frame clones and lacks some. The sample comprises tens of thousands of clones, 80% to 95% of which are singletons, and less than 2% rests with the top ten. The sequencing used peripheral blood, collected in the second trimester of pregnancy. These receptors came from a female donor with multiple sclerosis, enrolled in a pregnancy study.

CDR3 sequence reads: CASSPLSSTSVYPADTQYF. CDR3 in DNA: TGTGCCAGCTCACCGCTCTCTTCGACTAGCGTGTACCCGGCAGATACGCAGTATTTT. This rearrangement joins TRBV18 to TRBJ2-3, with 8 bases identical to TRBD2. Germline CDR1 KGHSH, CDR2 LQKENI. This CDR3 contains 19 residues. Unmatched junction bases numbered 18, after V lost 3 bases and J lost 4 bases.

This clone appeared once. The chain uses TRBV6-5 and TRBJ2-7; 8 positions agree with TRBD2. V was pared by 6 bases and J by 6 bases, with 10 bases of the junction left unmatched. From germline, CDR1 is MNHEY and CDR2 SVGAGI. This CDR3 spans 14 amino acids. CDR3 DNA sequence: TGTGCCAGCAGGGCCGATAGCGGGATCTCCGAGCAGTACTTC. Protein product: CASRADSGISEQYF.

This chain links TRBV7-3 with TRBJ2-3, with D perhaps TRBD1 (6 bases). V shed 5 bases and J shed 0 bases, with 15 bases lying between them. The CDR3 runs to 16 residues. The germline gives CDR1 SGHTA, CDR2 FQGTGA. CDR3 amino acids: CASSRGGTTSTDTQYF. For the CDR3, the DNA is TGTGCCAGCAGCCGCGGTGGGACAACTAGCACAGATACGCAGTATTTT.

The rearrangement joins TRBV5-1 to TRBJ2-2; 10 nucleotides line up with TRBD1. V shed 4 bases, J shed 4 bases, and the junction held 7 bases outside the gene matches. Germline-derived CDR1 and CDR2 are SGHRS and YFSETQ. This CDR3 region has 16 residues. DNA for the CDR3: TGCGCCAGCAGCACCGGACAGGGGGTTGCCACCGGGGAGCTGTTTTTT. The encoded protein is CASSTGQGVATGELFF. Based on the CDR3 plus reference TRBV5-1 and TRBJ2-2, the full variable domain is KAGVTQTPRYLIKTRGQQVTLSCSPISGHRSVSWYQQTPGQGLQFLFEYFSETQRNKGNFPGRFSGRQFSNSRSEMNVSTLELGDSALYLCASSTGQGVATGELFFGEGSRLTVL.

This chain joins TRBV7-3 and TRBJ2-1, with 13 bases aligning to TRBD2. Trimming cost V 4 bases and J 4 bases; bases outside gene matches: 10. The CDR3 is made up of 18 amino acids. CDR1 and CDR2 (germline): SGHTA, FQGTGA. This chain's CDR3 is CASSSWTSGRSGYNEQFF. As DNA, the CDR3 is TGTGCCAGCAGCTCGTGGACTAGCGGGAGATCGGGGTACAATGAGCAGTTCTTC.